This is a list of T cell receptor beta chains from one sample in a study of OX40 agonist ivuxolimab in advanced cancers. The table came from immunoSEQ multiplex PCR; TCRdb's copy has only in-frame clones and leaves some out. The profile shows about 50,000 clones, 90% to 95% of them singletons. Material: CD4+ or CD8+ T cells sorted from blood, obtained in a trial of the OX40 agonist ivuxolimab. These receptors all come from an adult with an advanced solid tumor such as melanoma, head and neck, liver or kidney cancer. CDR3s include the opening cysteine and the closing phenylalanine or tryptophan. A D gene is named only where the DNA matches it firmly. Some rows mark clone size as missing; the rest say once, few, many or name a class of expanded clone.

>TRBJ2-5|TRBV7-9|.|.
CASSPDLETQYF
TGTGCCAGCAGCCCTGATTTAGAGACCCAGTACTTC
>TRBJ2-7|TRBV7-9|.|.
CASSLVAGAHEQYF
TGTGCCAGCAGCTTAGTGGCAGGGGCCCACGAGCAGTACTTC
>TRBJ1-5|TRBV15|.|.
CATSRDFQTGSNQPQHF
TGTGCCACCAGCAGAGATTTTCAGACAGGTAGCAATCAGCCCCAGCATTTT
>TRBJ2-7|TRBV7-2|TRBD2|.
CASSFGTTSYEQYF
TGTGCCAGCAGCTTTGGGACTACCTCCTACGAGCAGTACTTC
>TRBJ2-3|TRBV7-9|.|.
CASTTAGLASYTDTQYF
TGTGCCAGCACTACTGCTGGTCTAGCGAGTTACACAGATACGCAGTATTTT
>TRBJ2-2|TRBV9|.|.
CASSVNRNTGELFF
TGTGCCAGCAGCGTCAATCGAAACACCGGGGAGCTGTTTTTT
>TRBJ1-5|TRBV19|TRBD1|.
CASSISGGTAHQPQHF
TGTGCCAGTAGTATTAGTGGCGGGACAGCTCACCAGCCCCAGCATTTT
>TRBJ1-2|TRBV21-1|.|.
CASSKKGATAPYTF
TGTGCCAGCAGCAAGAAGGGGGCGACGGCCCCATACACCTTC
>TRBJ2-7|TRBV7-6|.|.
CASSLEPSEPYEQYF
TGTGCCAGCAGCTTAGAACCTAGTGAGCCCTACGAGCAGTACTTC
>TRBJ2-1|TRBV4-3|.|few
CASSQDVGGYNEQFF
TGCGCCAGCAGCCAAGATGTTGGGGGGTACAATGAGCAGTTCTTC
>TRBJ2-1|TRBV6-1|.|.
CASSAPGTYNEQFF
TGTGCCAGCAGTGCCCCCGGGACCTACAATGAGCAGTTCTTC
>TRBJ2-1|TRBV11-2|.|once
CASTQRILGYNEQFF
TGTGCCAGCACCCAAAGGATTCTGGGGTACAATGAGCAGTTCTTC
>TRBJ1-5|TRBV19|.|.
CASMPGSPGDQPQHF
TGTGCCAGTATGCCAGGAAGTCCTGGCGATCAGCCCCAGCATTTT
>TRBJ2-3|TRBV9|TRBD2|.
CASSHRTSGTDTQYF
TGTGCCAGCAGCCACCGGACTAGCGGGACAGATACGCAGTATTTT
>TRBJ1-2|TRBV10-1|TRBD1|.
CASSDDRGYNYGYTF
TGCGCCAGCAGTGATGACAGGGGGTACAACTATGGCTACACCTTC
>TRBJ2-2|TRBV7-2|TRBD2|.
CASSLSSGENTGELFF
TGTGCCAGCAGCCTGTCTAGCGGAGAGAACACCGGGGAGCTGTTTTTT
>TRBJ2-3|TRBV28|TRBD2|.
CASSLLASGSEYNTQYF
TGTGCCAGCAGTTTATTGGCTAGCGGGAGTGAATATAATACGCAGTATTTT
>TRBJ2-7|TRBV13|.|.
CASSLGLSYEQYF
TGTGCCAGCAGCTTAGGCCTGTCCTACGAGCAGTACTTC
>TRBJ2-7|TRBV9|.|.
CASSVGTASTYEQYF
TGTGCCAGCAGCGTAGGGACTGCTTCAACCTACGAGCAGTACTTC
>TRBJ1-3|TRBV4-3|TRBD1|.
CASSQDGTGTVTSGNTIYF
TGCGCCAGCAGCCAAGATGGGACCGGGACAGTTACCTCTGGAAACACCATATATTTT
>TRBJ1-1|TRBV27|.|.
CASSLNQGSYLNTEAFF
TGTGCCAGCAGTTTAAACCAGGGCTCCTACTTGAACACTGAAGCTTTCTTT
>TRBJ1-5|TRBV9|.|.
CASSPRGHSNQPQHF
TGTGCCAGCAGCCCTAGGGGACACAGCAATCAGCCCCAGCATTTT
>TRBJ1-4|TRBV16|.|.
CASSQDRPLSELFF
TGTGCCAGCAGCCAAGACAGGCCCCTAAGTGAACTGTTTTTT
>TRBJ2-1|TRBV25-1|TRBD1|.
CASSEYWQGDNEQFF
TGTGCCAGCAGTGAATATTGGCAGGGGGACAATGAGCAGTTCTTC
>TRBJ2-1|TRBV9|TRBD1|.
CASSPQTGVINEQFF
TGTGCCAGCAGCCCCCAGACAGGGGTGATAAATGAGCAGTTCTTC
>TRBJ1-1|TRBV9|TRBD1|.
CASSETGGSTEAFF
TGTGCCAGCAGCGAAACAGGGGGTTCCACTGAAGCTTTCTTT
>TRBJ2-7|TRBV28|.|.
CASSLGPYSYEQYF
TGTGCCAGCAGTTTAGGGCCGTACTCCTACGAGCAGTACTTC
>TRBJ1-1|TRBV2|.|.
CASSEEGGWNTEAFF
TGTGCCAGCAGTGAAGAAGGCGGGTGGAACACTGAAGCTTTCTTT
>TRBJ2-1|TRBV7-6|TRBD2|.
CASSRTSGAYNEQFF
TGTGCCAGCAGCAGGACTAGCGGGGCCTACAATGAGCAGTTCTTC
>TRBJ2-7|TRBV11-2|.|.
CASSLGGWGVDYEQYF
TGTGCCAGCAGCTTAGGGGGCTGGGGGGTAGACTACGAGCAGTACTTC
>TRBJ2-3|TRBV5-1|.|.
CASSSPDTQYF
TGCGCCAGCAGCTCTCCGGATACGCAGTATTTT
>TRBJ2-3|TRBV28|TRBD1|.
CASSSPTGGSTDTQYF
TGTGCCAGCAGTTCACCGACAGGGGGGAGCACAGATACGCAGTATTTT
>TRBJ2-1|TRBV2|TRBD2|.
CASSEAVLAGGGYNEQFF
TGTGCCAGCAGTGAAGCGGTATTAGCGGGAGGGGGGTACAATGAGCAGTTCTTC
>TRBJ1-1|TRBV28|TRBD1|once
CASSLGQGWAEAFF
TGTGCCAGCAGTTTGGGACAGGGGTGGGCTGAAGCTTTCTTT
>TRBJ2-7|TRBV4-3|.|.
CASSQDMGAAGEQYF
TGCGCCAGCAGCCAAGATATGGGTGCGGCGGGCGAGCAGTACTTC
>TRBJ2-5|TRBV13|TRBD2|.
CASSLEPRTSQETQYF
TGTGCCAGCAGCTTAGAGCCCAGGACTAGCCAAGAGACCCAGTACTTC
>TRBJ1-3|TRBV4-3|.|.
CASSQESNRGNTIYF
TGCGCCAGCAGCCAAGAATCAAACAGGGGAAACACCATATATTTT
>TRBJ2-1|TRBV7-9|TRBD2|once
CASSFRLAGWSVHEQFF
TGTGCCAGCAGCTTTCGACTAGCGGGATGGTCGGTTCATGAGCAGTTCTTC
>TRBJ2-7|TRBV4-1|.|.
CASSQDPGNSYEQYF
TGCGCCAGCAGCCAAGACCCAGGGAATTCCTACGAGCAGTACTTC
>TRBJ2-7|TRBV9|.|.
CASSAIGNPYEQYF
TGTGCCAGCAGCGCGATAGGGAATCCCTACGAGCAGTACTTC
>TRBJ2-1|TRBV7-8|.|.
CASSLYFSGSPYNEQFF
TGTGCCAGCAGCTTATACTTTTCCGGGAGCCCCTACAATGAGCAGTTCTTC
>TRBJ2-4|TRBV5-1|.|.
CASSLNREIKNIQYF
TGCGCCAGCAGCTTGAACAGGGAAATTAAAAACATTCAGTACTTC
>TRBJ2-1|TRBV2|TRBD2|.
CASSDAGAIEGRSYNEQFF
TGTGCCAGCAGTGATGCGGGAGCGATCGAGGGTCGCTCCTACAATGAGCAGTTCTTC
>TRBJ1-2|TRBV7-9|TRBD1|.
CASSSSGGVYGYTF
TGTGCCAGCAGCTCCTCAGGGGGAGTCTATGGCTACACCTTC
>TRBJ2-1|TRBV28|.|.
CASSLSVGPSSYNEQFF
TGTGCCAGCAGTTTATCCGTGGGGCCGAGCTCCTACAATGAGCAGTTCTTC
>TRBJ2-1|TRBV7-8|TRBD2|.
CASSLGAGLAGVRNEQFF
TGTGCCAGCAGCTTAGGGGCGGGACTAGCGGGAGTTAGAAATGAGCAGTTCTTC